The source of this T cell receptor (beta chain) is a study of shared clonotypes between healthy human individuals. Study in general: CD8 memory received one plate per donor, CD8 naive two, CD4 memory three and CD4 naive three.

Study-wide findings and caveats: Richness estimates generally favored naive over memory subsets.

The CDR3 consists of 14 residues. Per the germline V gene, CDR1 is MDHEN and CDR2 is SYDVKM. V shed 6 bases and J 3 bases; nucleotides not matched to a gene: 5. In its sample, this clone was seen a few times. Its cognate antigen is unknown. Other DNA sequences from this sample encode an identical CDR3 as well. As processed by the authors: ImmunoSEQ gave junction-only sequences without quality scores, so filtering differed. Generated by immunoSEQ multiplex PCR, the TCRdb table keeps only in-frame clones and is missing some. The V and J calls and clone size come from that table; D and trimming were worked out from the DNA. The profile shows hundreds of thousands of clones, 74% of them singletons.

The receptor was derived from a woman aged 25 to 39 in good health. The V and J genes are TRBV28 and TRBJ2-7; 10 bases map to TRBD2. The sample taken for sequencing was memory CD4+ T cells sorted from blood. Subset noted: CD45RA-negative fraction. CDR3 residues: CASSRTSGYYEQYF. Written as DNA, the CDR3 is TGTGCCAGCAGCAGGACTAGCGGATACTACGAGCAGTACTTC.